These 10 T cell receptor beta chains came from one sample sequenced in a study of blood T cell repertoires in COVID-19. Clones were read by immunoSEQ multiplex PCR, and TCRdb kept only the in-frame ones, dropping some. The table has roughly 330,000 clones, around 84% seen once; the top ten hold roughly a tenth. Sequencing input: PBMCs or T cells enriched from blood (not recorded which). These receptors were obtained from a young woman who had recovered from COVID-19.

With regard to this clone: One end of the junction fails to match germline, which may point to a read error. The gene calls are TRBV3-1 (or the pseudogene TRBV3-2) and TRBJ1-6, with D unclear. The CDR3 runs to 17 residues. CDR1 is LGHDT and CDR2 is YNNKEL in the germline V gene (reference sequence). CDR3 nucleotides: TGTGCCAGCAGCCAAGTCCCGGGGTGGGGTGGTAATTCACCCCGCCACTTT. This codes for CASSQVPGWGGNSPRHF.

This rearrangement joins TRBV20-1 to TRBJ1-6; no clear D gene. CDR1 DFQATT and CDR2 SNEGSKA come from the germline V gene (reference sequence). V was shortened by 3 bases and J by 8 bases, with 14 bases between the two germline ends. The CDR3 runs to 14 residues. The CDR3 nucleotides are TGCAGTGCTAGTATCGAGGCCTCAGATTCACCCCTCCACTTT. Translated, it gives CSASIEASDSPLHF.

J is TRBJ2-7 and V is TRBV2; 9 bases line up with TRBD2. Germline V CDR1 and CDR2: SNHLY, FYNNEI. CDR3 size: 13 residues. With 8 bases clipped from V and 2 bases from J, the junction kept 4 bases outside the gene matches. The CDR3 sequence is CASSRGGAYEQYF. The DNA of the CDR3 is TGTGCCAGCTCTCGCGGGGGGGCCTACGAGCAGTACTTC.

The J gene is TRBJ2-1, the V gene TRBV28; 11 nucleotides agree with TRBD2. V was pared by 3 bases and J by 9 bases, with 10 bases of the junction left unmatched. The germline CDR1 and CDR2 sequences are MDHEN and SYDVKM. This CDR3 contains 16 residues. Here the CDR3 reads CASSFVRLAGGIEQFF. DNA of the CDR3: TGTGCCAGCAGTTTCGTCCGCCTAGCGGGGGGCATTGAGCAGTTCTTC. Complete variable domain (other parts from reference TRBV28 and TRBJ2-1): DVKVTQSSRYLVKRTGEKVFLECVQDMDHENMFWYRQDPGLGLRLIYFSYDVKMKEKGDIPEGYSVSREKKERFSLILESASTNQTSMYLCASSFVRLAGGIEQFFGPGTRLTVL.

This chain joins TRBV19 and TRBJ1-1; 10 positions match TRBD1. Germline lookup yields CDR1 LNHDA and CDR2 SQIVND (reference sequence). The CDR3 sequence is 13 residues long. V was clipped by 5 bases and J by 6 bases; unmatched bases: 3. Here the CDR3 DNA reads TGTGCCAGTAGTGCCGGGACAGGGGCTGAAGCTTTCTTT. This sequence encodes CASSAGTGAEAFF. Variable domain in full (rest from reference TRBV19 and TRBJ1-1): DGGITQSPKYLFRKEGQNVTLSCEQNLNHDAMYWYRQDPGQGLRLIYYSQIVNDFQKGDIAEGYSVSREKKESFPLTVTSAQKNPTAFYLCASSAGTGAEAFFGQGTRLTVV.

The rearrangement links TRBV28 to TRBJ1-1, with TRBD1 matching over 7 bases. CDR1 MDHEN and CDR2 SYDVKM come from the germline V gene. Trimming took 6 bases from V and 5 from J; bases not matched to a gene: 9. This CDR3 is built from 14 residues. CDR3 sequence reads: CASSPTGDLTEAFF. CDR3 nucleotides: TGTGCCAGCAGCCCCACAGGGGACTTGACTGAAGCTTTCTTT.

Here the CDR3 DNA reads TGTGCCAGTAGTACCCGAGACAGGGGGAAAGCTTTCTTT. Its protein is CASSTRDRGKAFF. This sequence joins TRBV19 and TRBJ1-1; 9 bases fit TRBD1. J was trimmed by 9 bases and V by 4 bases; bases with no gene match: 6. This CDR3 is built from 13 residues. The germline CDR1 and CDR2 sequences are LNHDA and SQIVND (reference sequence).

The CDR3 nucleotides read TGTGCCAGCAGCTTAACAGGGGGCTACACTGAAGCTTTCTTT. Its translation: CASSLTGGYTEAFF. This chain connects TRBV7-8 to TRBJ1-1, with 9 positions matching TRBD1. The V segment lost 2 bases and the J segment 3 bases; nucleotides outside the gene matches: 1. Germline V gene lookup returns CDR1 SGHVS and CDR2 FQNEAQ. The CDR3 runs to 14 residues.

The chain couples TRBV28 to TRBJ1-1, with TRBD1 identical over 8 bases. V dropped 3 bases and J dropped 11; count of bases not matched to a gene: 8. Per germline, CDR1 MDHEN and CDR2 SYDVKM. The CDR3 has 13 residues. This chain's CDR3 is CASSFRDRLAAFF. The DNA of the CDR3 is TGTGCCAGCAGTTTCCGGGACAGGCTAGCGGCTTTCTTT.

The V gene is TRBV7-2, the J gene TRBJ1-5; a possible D gene is TRBD1 (5 bases). V lost 5 bases to trimming and J lost 3 bases, with 14 bases between them. The CDR3 is 15 residues long. Looked up from germline, CDR1 is SGHTA and CDR2 is FQGNSA. The CDR3 region is CASSLTRVFNQPQHF. The CDR3 DNA reads as TGTGCCAGCAGCCTAACCAGGGTATTCAATCAGCCCCAGCATTTT.